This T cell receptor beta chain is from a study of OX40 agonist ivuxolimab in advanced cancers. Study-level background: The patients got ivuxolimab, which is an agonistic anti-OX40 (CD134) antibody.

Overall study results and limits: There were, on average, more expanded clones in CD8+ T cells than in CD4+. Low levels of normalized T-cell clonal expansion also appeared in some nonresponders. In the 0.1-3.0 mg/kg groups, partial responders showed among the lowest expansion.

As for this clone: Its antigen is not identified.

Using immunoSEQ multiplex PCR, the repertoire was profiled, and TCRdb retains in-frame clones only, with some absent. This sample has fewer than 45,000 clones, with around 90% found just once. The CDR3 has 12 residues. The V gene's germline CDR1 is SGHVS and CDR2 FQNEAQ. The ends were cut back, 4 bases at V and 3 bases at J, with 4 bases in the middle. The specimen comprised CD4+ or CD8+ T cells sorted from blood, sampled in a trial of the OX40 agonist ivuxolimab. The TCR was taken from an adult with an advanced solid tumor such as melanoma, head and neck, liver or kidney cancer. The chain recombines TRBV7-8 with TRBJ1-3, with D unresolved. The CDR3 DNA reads TGTGCCAGCAGCTCGAATGGAAACACCATATATTTT. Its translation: CASSSNGNTIYF.